One TCR beta chain is described in this entry. The read finishes 3 residues shy of the CDR3 end, and the germline J gene is used to complete it. This sample was included in a study of T cells in women clearing cervical HPV infection. Across the study: No precancer developed; the control's incident HPV16 infection cleared within 12 months.

TCRdb keeps only in-frame clones here, not all; method: immunoSEQ multiplex PCR. Its clone listing holds just under 35,000 clones. Dot-blot hybridization genotyped cervical HPV amplified with MY09/MY11 PCR. Germline V gene lookup returns CDR1 DFQATT and CDR2 SNEGSKA (reference sequence). The CDR3 runs 15 residues. V dropped 0 bases and J dropped 3 bases, with 14 bases sitting between them. The receptor comes from a woman between 18 and 70 years old with a cervical HPV16 infection that either progressed to CIN3+ or cleared (not recorded which). Sequencing input: blood buffy coat. The chain couples TRBV20-1 to TRBJ2-5; possible D gene TRBD1, 6 bases. The DNA read from the CDR3 is TGCAGTGCTAGAGAGGGACACAGGGTAGAAGAGACC. As protein: CSAREGHRVEET. The CDR3 in its entirety is CSAREGHRVEETQYF.